This is a list of T cell receptor beta chains from one sample in a study of T cell changes during pregnancy in multiple sclerosis. Using immunoSEQ multiplex PCR, the repertoire was profiled, and TCRdb retains in-frame clones only, with some absent. Of around 36,000 clones listed, about 92% are singletons. This specimen consisted of CD8+ T cells from peripheral blood mononuclear cells, obtained in the first trimester of pregnancy. The origin of the receptors is a female donor with multiple sclerosis, enrolled in a pregnancy study. The CDR3 runs from the conserved cysteine through the conserved F or W. A clone size is listed for some rows: how often the clone was seen (once, few, many), or a class if it is expanded.

clone size	V gene	CDR3 protein
NA	TRBV6-5	CASSYRGQGWEKLFF
NA	TRBV27	CATHKTVNTEAFF
NA	TRBV27	CASSLAARGTYEQYF
few	TRBV5-1	CASSEAGGTYGYTF
NA	TRBV9	CASSPGTSSYEQYF
NA	TRBV2	CASIFGPGQGPLVGTDTQYF
once	TRBV10-3	CATAGLAGPDTQYF
few	TRBV25-1	CASSHGQGHTGELFF
NA	TRBV19	CASSGLAGGPSSTGELFF
NA	TRBV19	CASSPTEYGANVLTF
NA	TRBV19	CASRYRQGHSEAFF
NA	TRBV5-1	CASSPGLVVVPGELFF
NA	TRBV6-6	CASKAGWGTEAFF
NA	TRBV27	CASSLSGGIQVADEKLFF
NA	TRBV13	CASSPSYGESYGYTF
NA	TRBV11-3	CASSSGTSGEQYF
NA	TRBV13	CASSLGRSNSNQPQHF
NA	TRBV4-1	CASSQDSGPGNIYEQYF
NA	TRBV5-1	CASSFTDRGDEKLFF
many	TRBV4-2	CASSQDPSGGANEQFF
NA	TRBV10-3	CAISETLTANYGYTF
NA	TRBV5-6	CASSGQGNEKLFF
once	TRBV19	CASSPGGEAFF
NA	TRBV4-1	CASSPSGGMVNEQFF
once	TRBV27	CASSGTGGYNEQFF
NA	TRBV2	CAKEETGGLNEQFF
NA	TRBV2	CASMGGHEQYF
once	TRBV6-4	CASSDGQSPSGANVLTF
NA	TRBV4-1	CASSRSSGGGETQYF
NA	TRBV11-2	CASSLDPGDYGYTF
NA	TRBV4-1	CASSQMTKNQPQHF
NA	TRBV7-9	CASSSALAGGQETQYF
NA	TRBV29-1	CSVDFGTGTHNEQFF
NA	TRBV30	CAWMGQGSNQPQHF
NA	TRBV5-4	CASSLGAGEGTEAFF
NA	TRBV2	CASSEVVWRDYTEAFF
NA	TRBV7-9	CASRGGGSPSDTQYF
NA	TRBV5-1	CASSPSLGGNTEAFF
NA	TRBV14	CASSRGHPWLNYGYTF
NA	TRBV13	CASNPGTGGQNTIYF
NA	TRBV5-6	CASTLPGGLEAFF
NA	TRBV29-1	CSALSASSYEQYF
NA	TRBV7-6	CASSSATGVSYEQYF
NA	TRBV13	CASSTLEGGPVETQYF
NA	TRBV15	CATSTRQYSNQPQHF
NA	TRBV13	CASSPPETEAFF
NA	TRBV27	CASSFGTGGGYGYTF
NA	TRBV19	CASTTTGNTEAFF
NA	TRBV9	CASSVGGQDGSPLHF
NA	TRBV27	CASRKGQGNAGANVLTF
NA	TRBV13	CASSLGLLGIRGGNTIYF
NA	TRBV6-1	CASSEPGRVPNYEQYF
NA	TRBV30	CAWSDLAGGPETQYF
NA	TRBV5-6	CASWGTLNTGELFF
NA	TRBV4-1	CASSQVGTTTYNEQFF
NA	TRBV4-1	CASSQEDGGRASNQPQHF